These 10 T cell receptor beta chains came from one sample sequenced in a study of immune heterogeneity within non-small cell lung tumors. Each sample used 550 to 650 ng of genomic DNA from bulk tumor tissue. Surgical sampling yielded several biopsies per primary tumor (spaced far apart). Those enrolled were patients newly diagnosed with untreated non-small cell lung cancer and undergoing curative surgery. The TCR beta CDR3 region underwent multiplex PCR amplification with 32 V and 13 J primers. From the multiplex PCR reads, TCRdb called clonotypes with MiXCR, one entry per CDR3 protein. The sample has 22,000 or so distinct CDR3 sequences, less than 35% seen once. The sequencing sample was made of lung tumor tissue. Receptors were obtained from a man aged 40-49 years with non-small cell lung cancer.

To note about this clonotype: Given a much more abundant clone one base away, this may be a read error. The V and J genes are TRBV20-1 and TRBJ2-7, with D unclear. V gave up 6 bases and J gave up 2 bases, with 11 bases separating them. CDR3 length equals 12 residues. CDR1 DFQATT and CDR2 SNEGSKA come from the germline V gene (reference sequence). The CDR3 region is CSARPKPYEQYF. DNA for the CDR3: TGCAGTGCAAGGCCTAAGCCCTACGAGCAGTACTTC.

The gene calls are TRBV5-6 and TRBJ1-2; D is perhaps TRBD1 (5 bases). V dropped 4 bases and J dropped 7 bases, with 20 bases sitting between them. Germline V gene lookup returns CDR1 SGHDT and CDR2 YYEEEE. The CDR3 is made up of 15 amino acids. CDR3 amino acids: CASSLLTTPGGGYTF. The DNA of the CDR3 is TGTGCCAGCAGCCTCCTTACAACTCCCGGGGGTGGCTACACCTTC.

The chain links TRBV3-1 to TRBJ2-4; 9 positions match TRBD2. After removal of 5 bases from V and 8 bases from J, the junction contained 10 bases not matched to a gene. The CDR3 loop spans 15 amino acids. In germline, CDR1 is LGHDT, CDR2 YNNKEL (reference sequence). For the CDR3, the DNA is TGTGCCAGCAGCTACGGGCTAGCGGGACAAGACATTCAGTACTTC. Translating gives CASSYGLAGQDIQYF.

A word on this clonotype: At one end, the junction sequence differs from germline, possibly due to a read error. V is TRBV9 and J is TRBJ2-1; TRBD2 agrees at 11 bases. The CDR3 loop spans 15 amino acids. Per the germline V gene, CDR1 is SGDLS and CDR2 is YYNGEE. The CDR3 loop is CASSVGLAGGSEKFF. The CDR3 DNA reads TGTGCCAGCAGCGTCGGCCTAGCGGGAGGCAGTGAGAAGTTCTTC. The full variable domain, completed using reference TRBV9 and TRBJ2-1, is DSGVTQTPKHLITATGQRVTLRCSPRSGDLSVYWYQQSLDQGLQFLIQYYNGEERAKGNILERFSAQQFPDLHSELNLSSLELGDSALYFCASSVGLAGGSEKFFGPGTRLTVL.

Comment on this clonotype: A much larger clone sits a single nucleotide away, making a read error possible. This chain links TRBV20-1 with TRBJ1-2, with 10 bases aligning to TRBD1. CDR1 DFQATT and CDR2 SNEGSKA come from the germline V gene (reference sequence). The CDR3 totals 15 residues. The CDR3 loop reads CIARAGDRGHYGYTF. The CDR3 nucleotides read TGCATTGCTAGAGCCGGGGACAGGGGCCACTATGGCTACACCTTC.

This clonotype has a handful of counts. V is TRBV5-6 and J is TRBJ2-2, with 7 positions matching TRBD2. V lost 0 bases and J lost 3; bases outside the gene matches: 2. This CDR3 spans 15 amino acids. Germline V gene data show CDR1 as SGHDT and CDR2 as YYEEEE. CDR3 in DNA: TGTGCCAGCAGCTTGGGCGGGAGTGACACCGGGGAGCTGTTTTTT. Translation gives CASSLGGSDTGELFF.

This clonotype was picked up many times. This chain links TRBV10-1 with TRBJ1-5; 7 bases map to TRBD1. V gave up 4 bases and J gave up 4 bases; unmatched junction bases: 4. Germline CDR1 reads WNHNN; CDR2 reads SYGVQD (reference sequence). This CDR3 is built from 14 residues. The CDR3 here is CASSGGTANQPQHF. The DNA for the CDR3 is TGCGCCAGCAGTGGGGGGACAGCTAATCAGCCCCAGCATTTT.

This clonotype was detected a few times. CDR3 region: CAIKPAGGRFSGANVLTF. CDR3 nucleotide sequence: TGTGCCATCAAACCAGCGGGAGGTCGATTCTCTGGGGCCAACGTCCTGACTTTC. The chain recombines TRBV10-3 with TRBJ2-6, with 9 bases that match TRBD2. Germline V gives CDR1 ENHRY, CDR2 SYGVKD. Trimming removed 7 bases from V and 0 bases from J; junction bases left unmatched: 10. This CDR3 has 18 amino acids.

A remark on this clonotype: Since a much larger clone is just one base distant, this may be a read error. The chain is built from TRBV14 and TRBJ2-7; 7 nucleotides line up with TRBD2. CDR3 length: 17 amino acids. The J segment lost 6 bases and the V segment lost 2 bases, leaving 16 bases of the junction unmatched. Germline CDR1 SGHDN, CDR2 FVKESK. The CDR3 spells CASSQYSSWTRLGEQYF. CDR3 nucleotide sequence: TGTGCCAGCAGCCAATACAGTTCGTGGACTAGGTTGGGCGAGCAGTACTTC.

The chain carries TRBV20-1 and TRBJ2-4, with D tentatively TRBD1 or TRBD2 (6 bases each). V was trimmed by 5 bases and J by 8 bases, leaving 25 bases between them. This CDR3 region has 16 residues. Germline lookup yields CDR1 DFQATT and CDR2 SNEGSKA (reference sequence). The CDR3 is CSAGGIPGTPGDIQYF. CDR3 nucleotides: TGCAGTGCTGGAGGTATACCCGGGACTCCAGGGGACATTCAGTACTTC.